A selection of T cell receptor beta chains follows, all from one sample in a study of early T cells in non-severe SARS-CoV-2 infection. TCRdb re-derived calls from the 5' RACE reads in MiXCR, one entry per CDR3 protein. The sample includes 48,000 or so distinct CDR3 sequences, 6% to 8% seen only once; the top ten take approximately 6.3%. The sample was whole blood, taken at baseline. Receptors originate from an adult who was a healthcare worker with PCR-confirmed SARS-CoV-2 infection or an uninfected control (not recorded which). Both conserved end residues are part of each CDR3. The D gene is left open where the match is weak. Clone size, where shown, is once, few, many, or a class for clones that have expanded.

length: 16; J: TRBJ1-1; size: many; V: TRBV28; D: -; DNA: TGTGCCAGCAGTCGGCAGGGGATAGGTTCGAACACTGAAGCTTTCTTT; CDR3: CASSRQGIGSNTEAFF
length: 14; J: TRBJ2-7; size: many; V: TRBV7-2; D: TRBD1; DNA: TGTGCCAGCAGCTTAGCGGGGACAGCCCCCGAGCAGTACTTC; CDR3: CASSLAGTAPEQYF
length: 14; J: TRBJ2-1; size: many; V: TRBV24-1; D: TRBD1; DNA: TGTGCCACCAGCCGGACAGGGTCGAACAATGAGCAGTTCTTC; CDR3: CATSRTGSNNEQFF
length: 14; J: TRBJ1-1; size: many; V: TRBV6-2/TRBV6-3; D: -; DNA: TGTGCCAGCAGTTACTCGGGTCAGGACACTGAAGCTTTCTTT; CDR3: CASSYSGQDTEAFF
length: 13; J: TRBJ1-5; size: many; V: TRBV6-5; D: -; DNA: TGTGCCAGCAGGGACAGTCTTAATCAGCCCCAGCATTTT; CDR3: CASRDSLNQPQHF
length: 14; J: TRBJ1-2; size: many; V: TRBV5-1; D: -; DNA: TGCGCCAGCAGCTCCCAGAAGACAGAGTATGGCTACACCTTC; CDR3: CASSSQKTEYGYTF
length: 15; J: TRBJ2-1; size: many; V: TRBV10-1; D: -; DNA: TGCGCCAGCAGCCCCGGGACAATCGGGCGAGATGAGCAGTTCTTC; CDR3: CASSPGTIGRDEQFF
length: 12; J: TRBJ2-1; size: few; V: TRBV4-2; D: -; DNA: TGTGCCAGCAGCCCCGCTAACAATGAGCAGTTCTTC; CDR3: CASSPANNEQFF
length: 14; J: TRBJ2-5; size: many; V: TRBV6-1; D: TRBD1; DNA: TGTGCCAGCACTATTTCGGGACAGGGGACAACCCAGTACTTC; CDR3: CASTISGQGTTQYF
length: 13; J: TRBJ2-2; size: many; V: TRBV20-1; D: -; DNA: TGCAGTGCAACGGCGACTAACGCCGGGGAGCTGTTTTTT; CDR3: CSATATNAGELFF
length: 13; J: TRBJ1-2; size: -; V: TRBV6-5; D: -; DNA: TGTGCCAGCAGTTACCTGACAGGTTCCGGCTACACCTTC; CDR3: CASSYLTGSGYTF
length: 16; J: TRBJ2-3; size: -; V: TRBV7-6; D: TRBD2; DNA: TGTGCCAGCAGCCCATTGGTCAGCGGGGACTCAGATACGCAGTATTTT; CDR3: CASSPLVSGDSDTQYF
length: 14; J: TRBJ2-2; size: many; V: TRBV24-1; D: -; DNA: TGTGCCACCAGTGCAGATTCGAACACCGGGGAGCTGTTTTTT; CDR3: CATSADSNTGELFF
length: 15; J: TRBJ1-2; size: -; V: TRBV24-1; D: -; DNA: TGTGCCACCAGTGATTCGGGGACTTCCGTCTATGGCTACACCTTC; CDR3: CATSDSGTSVYGYTF
length: 13; J: TRBJ1-2; size: -; V: TRBV20-1; D: TRBD1; DNA: TGCAGTGCTAGGACCGGACAGGCATGGGGCTACACCTTC; CDR3: CSARTGQAWGYTF
length: 14; J: TRBJ1-2; size: -; V: TRBV6-2/TRBV6-3; D: TRBD1; DNA: TGTGCCAGCAGTTACGTCCAGGGGGCCGGCGGCTACACCTTC; CDR3: CASSYVQGAGGYTF
length: 12; J: TRBJ1-4; size: many; V: TRBV18; D: -; DNA: TGTGCCAGCTCACGACCAGCTGAAAAACTGTTTTTT; CDR3: CASSRPAEKLFF
length: 17; J: TRBJ2-2; size: many; V: TRBV5-1; D: -; DNA: TGCGCCAGCAGCTTGGACGGGCGACCCGCGAACACCGGGGAGCTGTTTTTT; CDR3: CASSLDGRPANTGELFF
length: 15; J: TRBJ1-1; size: many; V: TRBV2; D: -; DNA: TGTGCCAGCAGTGAGGGTGCGGGTTGGAACACTGAAGCTTTCTTT; CDR3: CASSEGAGWNTEAFF
length: 15; J: TRBJ2-2; size: -; V: TRBV7-2; D: -; DNA: TGTGCCAGCAGCTTAGCCGCCGGGAACACCGGGGAGCTGTTTTTT; CDR3: CASSLAAGNTGELFF